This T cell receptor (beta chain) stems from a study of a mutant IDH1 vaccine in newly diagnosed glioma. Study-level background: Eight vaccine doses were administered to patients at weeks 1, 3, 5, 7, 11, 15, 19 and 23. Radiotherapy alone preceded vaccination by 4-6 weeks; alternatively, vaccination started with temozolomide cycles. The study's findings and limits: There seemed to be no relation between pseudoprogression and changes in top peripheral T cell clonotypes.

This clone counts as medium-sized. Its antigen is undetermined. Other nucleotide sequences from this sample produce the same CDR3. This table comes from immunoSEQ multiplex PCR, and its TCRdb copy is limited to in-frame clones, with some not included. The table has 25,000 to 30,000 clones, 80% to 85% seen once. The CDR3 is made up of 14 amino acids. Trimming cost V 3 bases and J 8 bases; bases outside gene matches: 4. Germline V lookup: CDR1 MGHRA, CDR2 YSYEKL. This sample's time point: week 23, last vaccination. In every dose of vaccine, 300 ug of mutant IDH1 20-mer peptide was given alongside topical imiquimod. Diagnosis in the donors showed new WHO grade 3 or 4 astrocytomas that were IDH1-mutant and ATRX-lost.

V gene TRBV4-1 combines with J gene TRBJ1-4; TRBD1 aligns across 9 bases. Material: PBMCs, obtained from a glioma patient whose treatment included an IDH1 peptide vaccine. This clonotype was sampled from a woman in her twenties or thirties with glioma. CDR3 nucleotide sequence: TGCGCCAGCAGCCAGGGACAGGGAGGCGAAAAACTGTTTTTT. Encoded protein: CASSQGQGGEKLFF.